This T cell receptor (beta chain) was documented in a study of T-cell memory formation after mild COVID-19. Whole-study findings and limits: Contracting CD4+ clones were located mainly in CM and EM, and CD8+ clones in EMRA. Pre-infection memory harbored some responding clones, suggesting cross-reactive memory joined. The study found balanced CD4/CD8 in clones contracting day 15 to 85 and a CD4+ lean in later expanders.

This clonotype turned up a few times. The antigen is undetermined. The CDR3 is 12 residues long. Trimming removed 2 bases from V and 6 bases from J, with 7 bases in between. Using constant-segment primers, 5'RACE produced TCR alpha and TCR beta cDNA libraries carrying sample barcodes and UMIs. Each CDR3 protein gets one entry after TCRdb re-called the 5' RACE reads with MiXCR. The data contain roughly 310,000 distinct CDR3 sequences, approximately 16% of them singletons. The V and J genes are TRBV12-3 or TRBV12-4 and TRBJ1-2; D not resolved. The sequenced sample consisted of PBMCs or a T cell subset sorted from them (not recorded which). This sequence was found in a man in his late teens or twenties who had mild COVID-19 (a few samples of this study predate the infection). Cell type and time point are not known. The CDR3 DNA reads TGTGCCAGCAGTTTACGGTTAAATGGCTACACCTTC. Translation: CASSLRLNGYTF.